This TCR beta chain was obtained from a study of spatial heterogeneity in lung cancer. Findings and limits, study-wide: TCRs found ubiquitously expanded in tumor appeared in blood more at resection than at follow-up.

TCRdb re-called the 5' RACE reads through MiXCR, storing one row per CDR3 protein. The table shows 95,000 to 130,000 distinct CDR3 sequences, with about 12% occurring only once. For this clonotype: The antigen remains unidentified.

Stated time point: blood at routine non-recurrence follow-up after resection. Unsorted tumor, nontumor lung tissue or cryopreserved PBMC supplied the whole RNA. The CDR3 length is 17 residues. V was pared by 5 bases and J by 2 bases, with 7 bases of the junction left unmatched. CDR1 and CDR2 from the germline V gene are SGHTA and FQGNSA. The chain links TRBV7-2 to TRBJ1-6; 9 nucleotides match TRBD1. The sequenced sample was PBMCs, obtained at follow-up. This receptor was obtained from a male donor with early-stage non-small cell lung cancer. The CDR3 DNA reads TGTGCCAGCAGCAGCGGACAGGGGACAACCTATAATTCACCCCTCCACTTT. This translates into CASSSGQGTTYNSPLHF.